Sequencing of this TCR beta chain was carried out in a study of OX40 agonist ivuxolimab in advanced cancers. At cycle 4 day 1, cycle 7 day 1, and baseline, blood was sampled. Method: immunoSEQ multiplex PCR; TCRdb's copy keeps in-frame clones and lacks some. The sample yields roughly 75,000 clones, under 95% seen once. The V gene's germline CDR1 is SEHNR and CDR2 FQNEAQ (reference sequence). Trimming left V 5 bases short and J 12 bases short, with 22 bases between. The length of the CDR3 is 15 residues. The TCR originated in an adult with an advanced solid tumor such as melanoma, head and neck, liver or kidney cancer. The sample in question was CD4+ or CD8+ T cells sorted from blood, obtained in a trial of the OX40 agonist ivuxolimab. V is TRBV7-9 and J is TRBJ1-4; D gene unclear. The CDR3 DNA follows: TGTGCCAGCAGCCAAACGGGCGCAGCAATTAGGGAACTGTTTTTT. As protein: CASSQTGAAIRELFF.